This TCR beta chain was sequenced during a study of blood T cell repertoires in COVID-19. Looking at the study overall: The United States, Italy and Spain supplied acute and convalescent COVID-19 samples. Sample material is recorded as cDNA or gDNA derived from T cells, B-cell-depleted T cells, or PBMCs.

As handled by the study authors: Amplification of reference gene primers was used by the study to estimate nucleated cell counts. TCRdb's table, derived via immunoSEQ multiplex PCR, lists solely in-frame clones and lacks some. V and J calls and clone size are those listed in that table; D and trimming were worked out from the DNA. Altogether over 150,000 clones are present, just over 85% being singletons, with the ten largest covering approximately 7%. This receptor was taken from a man aged 45-65 years with active or convalescent COVID-19. Material for sequencing was peripheral blood.

The CDR3: CASSQPARAGANYGYTF. Here the CDR3 DNA reads TGTGCCAGCAGCCAACCGGCCCGGGCGGGGGCTAACTATGGCTACACCTTC. The J gene is TRBJ1-2, the V gene TRBV3-1 (or the pseudogene TRBV3-2); D is possibly TRBD1 (5 bases). This CDR3 is built from 17 residues. V lost 2 bases and J 0 bases, leaving 16 bases between the germline ends. CDR1 is LGHDT and CDR2 is YNNKEL in the germline V gene (reference sequence).